This T cell receptor (beta chain) was sequenced in a study of blood T cell repertoires in COVID-19. The wider study: Whether acute or convalescent, the COVID-19 samples came from the United States, Italy and Spain. T cells, B-cell-depleted T cells, or PBMCs provided the cDNA or gDNA that served as material.

V was cut by 0 bases and J by 3 bases, with 9 bases left in between. The V gene's germline CDR1 is SNHLY and CDR2 FYNNEI. This CDR3 comprises 14 residues. Original processing notes: Amplification with reference gene primers provided the estimates of nucleated cell counts. The method was immunoSEQ multiplex PCR; TCRdb's version includes in-frame clones alone and lacks a portion of them. V, J and clone size reflect that table, while D and trimming were determined from the DNA. This sample carries about 94,000 clones, approximately 84% of them seen once, and the ten largest clones take 6.3%. The TCR sequence derives from a man aged 60-69 years with acute or convalescent COVID-19. What was sequenced was peripheral blood. This rearrangement joins TRBV2 to TRBJ2-7, with D possibly TRBD2 on 5 matching bases. The CDR3 coding sequence is TGTGCCAGCAGTGAAGCGCTTCGGGACTACGAGCAGTACTTC. Its translation: CASSEALRDYEQYF.